This TCR beta chain is from a study of cytomegalovirus exposure and HLA in healthy donors. Overall study: Genotyping of roughly 400 donors showed that roughly 80% belonged to the Caucasian-associated ancestry cluster. The study's findings and limits: The authors confirmed in vitro that a few CMV-associated chains were specific for CMV antigens.

Remarks on this clone: The antigen is undetermined.

The CDR3 runs to 14 residues. Deletions cut 0 bases from V and 7 bases from J, with 9 bases between. CDR1 is MNHEY, CDR2 SVGAGI, per germline. Both 60 Vbeta primers and 13 Jbeta primers went into the PCR. Clones were sequenced by immunoSEQ multiplex PCR, and TCRdb holds only the in-frame ones, with some missing. Of about 200,000 clones listed, more than 75% are singletons. The V call is TRBV6-5, the J call TRBJ2-2; D remains unclear. Sequencing was done on a sample of PBMCs. The TCR sequence derives from a middle-aged woman in good health and CMV-seronegative. The CDR3 coding sequence is TGTGCCAGCAGTTACTCCGCGTCGGGCGGGGAGCTGTTTTTT. Translation gives CASSYSASGGELFF.